What follows are 16 T cell receptor beta chains derived from one specimen sequenced in a study of cytomegalovirus exposure and HLA in healthy donors. This table comes from immunoSEQ multiplex PCR, and its TCRdb copy is limited to in-frame clones, with some not included. The sample has about 160,000 clones; roughly nine tenths are singletons. Sequencing used PBMCs. The receptor set was obtained from a woman aged 30 to 39 in good health and CMV-seronegative.

There are a few counts of this clone. The genes are TRBV7-2 and TRBJ2-4; TRBD2 agrees at 10 bases. This CDR3 contains 14 residues. CDR1 and CDR2 (germline): SGHTA, FQGNSA. Losses at the gene ends were 5 bases for V and 6 bases for J; bases not matched to a gene: 4. Written as DNA, the CDR3 is TGTGCCAGCAGCCCAAGGACTAGCGGAAACATTCAGTACTTC. It yields the protein CASSPRTSGNIQYF.

In DNA form, the CDR3 reads TGTGCCAGCAGTCCAACAGGAGCGGGAGGGCAGACCGGGGAGCTGTTTTTT. Translation gives CASSPTGAGGQTGELFF. This sequence joins TRBV27 and TRBJ2-2; 10 bases are shared with TRBD2. Germline CDR1 and CDR2: MNHEY and SMNVEV (reference sequence). The CDR3 is 17 residues long. With V trimmed by 5 bases and J by 5 bases, 11 bases remained unmatched.

This CDR3 is CASIGTGPYEQYF. CDR3 nucleotides: TGTGCCAGCATAGGGACAGGACCCTACGAGCAGTACTTC. This chain links TRBV11-2 with TRBJ2-7, with 8 bases aligning to TRBD1. CDR1 SGHAT and CDR2 FQNNGV come from the germline V gene. V trimming: 7 bases; J trimming: 2 bases; junction bases outside the gene matches: 4. The CDR3 is made up of 13 amino acids.

The chain couples TRBV28 to TRBJ1-1; D is unresolved. The CDR3 spans 13 residues. Germline V CDR1 and CDR2: MDHEN, SYDVKM. V lost 7 bases to trimming and J lost 6 bases, with 15 bases between them. This chain's CDR3 is CASTRMGSPEAFF. CDR3 nucleotide sequence: TGTGCCAGCACCCGTATGGGGAGTCCTGAAGCTTTCTTT.

The chain combines TRBV19 with TRBJ2-1; 11 bases align to TRBD2. Per germline, CDR1 LNHDA and CDR2 SQIVND (reference sequence). The V segment lost 4 bases and the J segment 4 bases; nucleotides outside the gene matches: 3. The CDR3 contains 15 residues. For the CDR3, the DNA is TGTGCCAGTAGTAGGGGGACTAGCGGTTACAATGAGCAGTTCTTC. It codes for CASSRGTSGYNEQFF.

This chain joins TRBV29-1 and TRBJ2-1, with D unresolved. The CDR3 spans 13 residues. Germline V gene data show CDR1 as SQVTM and CDR2 as ANQGSEA. V was pared by 6 bases and J by 1 base, with 10 bases between. This CDR3 is CSVKGGSYNEQFF. The CDR3, as DNA: TGCAGCGTGAAAGGTGGATCCTACAATGAGCAGTTCTTC.

This chain joins TRBV5-4 and TRBJ2-1; 11 positions match TRBD2. Germline V gene sequence: CDR1 SGHNT, CDR2 YYREEE (reference sequence). Trimming removed 4 bases from V and 0 bases from J; junction bases left unmatched: 3. The CDR3 is 16 amino acids. The CDR3, as DNA: TGTGCCAGCAGCCCGACTAGCGGGGTCTCCTACAATGAGCAGTTCTTC. Protein sequence: CASSPTSGVSYNEQFF.

The V gene is TRBV9, the J gene TRBJ2-2; TRBD2 might be the D (6 bases). Trimming took off 2 bases at V and 8 bases at J, with 16 bases between the two ends. Germline lookup yields CDR1 SGDLS and CDR2 YYNGEE. The length of the CDR3 is 15 residues. CDR3 sequence: CASSVSLAVVGELFF. CDR3 nucleotide sequence: TGTGCCAGCAGCGTCTCACTAGCAGTGGTAGGGGAGCTGTTTTTT.

The CDR3 nucleotides are TGCAGCGCTAAGGGGGCGGATACGCAGTATTTT. This codes for CSAKGADTQYF. The rearrangement uses TRBV29-1 and TRBJ2-3; TRBD1 aligns across 7 bases. The V segment lost 7 bases and the J segment 6 bases; nucleotides outside the gene matches: 4. CDR1 SQVTM and CDR2 ANQGSEA come from the germline V gene. CDR3 size: 11 residues.

This rearrangement joins TRBV5-1 to TRBJ1-1; tentative D call: TRBD1 (5 bases). The germline CDR1 and CDR2 sequences are SGHRS and YFSETQ. The CDR3 runs 16 residues. V was clipped by 1 base and J by 2 bases, with 15 bases between them. The CDR3 bases are TGCGCCAGCAGCTTGCGTACAGGTGGGGCTAACACTGAAGCTTTCTTT. It translates to CASSLRTGGANTEAFF.

The chain combines TRBV9 with TRBJ1-1; D might be TRBD1 (6 bases). CDR3 size: 14 residues. The V end was cut by 3 bases, the J end by 6 bases, with 15 bases between. Germline loops: CDR1 SGDLS, CDR2 YYNGEE. The CDR3 reads CASSAWGAGSEAFF. DNA for the CDR3: TGTGCCAGCAGCGCTTGGGGGGCGGGGTCTGAAGCTTTCTTT.

This chain uses TRBV4-3 with TRBJ1-1; D is unresolved. The CDR3 extends over 17 amino acids. Trimming shortened V by 2 bases and J by 0 bases, and 16 bases separated the two germline ends. Germline V gives CDR1 LGHNA, CDR2 YSLEER. CDR3 coding DNA: TGCGCCAGCAGCCAAAGCCGCAGAAATGGCGTGAACACTGAAGCTTTCTTT. Amino acids: CASSQSRRNGVNTEAFF.

This chain connects TRBV29-1 to TRBJ2-4; D unclear. From germline, CDR1 is SQVTM and CDR2 ANQGSEA. Trimming removed 3 bases from V and 9 bases from J, with 12 bases in between. The CDR3 is 12 amino acids. The CDR3 nucleotides read TGCAGCGTTGACCCCCGCGAAGGCATTCAGTACTTC. The encoded protein is CSVDPREGIQYF. Full variable domain (missing parts from reference TRBV29-1 and TRBJ2-4): SAVISQKPSRDICQRGTSLTIQCQVDSQVTMMFWYRQQPGQSLTLIATANQGSEATYESGFVIDKFPISRPNLTFSTLTVSNMSPEDSSIYLCSVDPREGIQYFGAGTRLSVL.

This chain links TRBV7-8 with TRBJ2-7, with TRBD2 matching over 9 bases. The CDR3 has 14 residues. Trimming at V came to 1 base and at J to 3 bases, leaving 1 base not matched to a gene. Per the germline V gene, CDR1 is SGHVS and CDR2 is FQNEAQ. The CDR3, as DNA: TGTGCCAGCAGCTTAGAGACTAGCGGCTACGAGCAGTACTTC. It yields the protein CASSLETSGYEQYF. The full variable domain, completed using reference TRBV7-8 and TRBJ2-7, is GAGVSQSPRYKVAKRGQDVALRCDPISGHVSLFWYQQALGQGPEFLTYFQNEAQLDKSGLPSDRFFAERPEGSVSTLKIQRTQQEDSAVYLCASSLETSGYEQYFGPGTRLTVT.

This chain connects TRBV4-1 to TRBJ2-3, with D uncertain. The CDR3 consists of 18 residues. The V end was cut by 3 bases, the J end by 4 bases, with 23 bases between. The germline V gene has CDR1 MGHRA and CDR2 YSYEKL. Here the CDR3 reads CASSHTRALESDSDTQYF. CDR3 bases: TGCGCCAGCAGCCACACAAGAGCCTTAGAAAGCGATTCAGATACGCAGTATTTT.

V is TRBV9 and J is TRBJ2-7, with 8 bases aligning to TRBD1. This CDR3 has 16 residues. V shed 4 bases, J shed 1 base, and the junction held 10 bases outside the gene matches. CDR1 is SGDLS, CDR2 YYNGEE, per germline. The CDR3 DNA is TGTGCCAGCAGCCCGGAAGGACAGGGCCTGTCCTACGAGCAGTACTTC. Amino acids: CASSPEGQGLSYEQYF.